This passage covers 24 T cell receptor beta chains from one sample sequenced in a study of blood T cells in healthy people across ages. A J-beta primer mix and a sample-barcoded 5' primer were used in a second PCR of roughly 6 to 12 cycles. TCRdb reanalysed the 5' RACE reads using MiXCR and keeps one entry per CDR3 protein. The repertoire includes 1.5 million to 2 million distinct CDR3 sequences, about 28% of them detected once, and about 7.7% sits in the top ten. The sequenced material came from blood. These receptors were taken from a woman aged 25 to 45 in good health.

This clonotype was found a few times. This chain links TRBV12-3 or TRBV12-4 with TRBJ2-5, with TRBD2 as a possible D gene (7 bases). Trimming took off 4 bases at V and 5 bases at J, with 23 bases between the two ends. This CDR3 spans 17 amino acids. This chain's CDR3 is CASSSGRDGRRGETQYF. The CDR3 DNA is TGTGCCAGCAGTTCAGGGAGGGACGGCCGGAGGGGGGAGACCCAGTACTTC.

The V gene is TRBV6-6, the J gene TRBJ2-5, with 10 bases matching TRBD1. Germline V gives CDR1 MNHNY, CDR2 SVGAGI (reference sequence). The CDR3 is 15 residues long. After removal of 5 bases from V and 5 bases from J, the junction contained 8 bases not matched to a gene. CDR3 sequence reads: CASSHPTGGVETQYF. The CDR3 nucleotides read TGTGCCAGCAGTCATCCGACAGGGGGCGTGGAGACCCAGTACTTC.

The chain employs TRBV12-3 or TRBV12-4 and TRBJ2-3; possible D gene TRBD1, 6 bases. The CDR3 has 14 residues. V was trimmed by 10 bases and J by 5 bases, leaving 19 bases between them. The CDR3 region is CAILQGGRRDTQYF. The DNA for the CDR3 is TGTGCCATTCTACAGGGTGGTCGGAGAGATACGCAGTATTTT.

The chain carries TRBV19 and TRBJ2-4, with D possibly being TRBD2 (7 bases). CDR3 length: 12 residues. The V gene's germline CDR1 is LNHDA and CDR2 SQIVND (reference sequence). V lost 8 bases to trimming and J lost 13 bases, with 18 bases between them. This chain's CDR3 is CASGGGDYQQYF. The DNA of the CDR3 is TGTGCCAGTGGAGGGGGGGACTACCAACAGTACTTC.

The J gene is TRBJ1-1, the V gene TRBV20-1; 11 bases agree with TRBD1. Per the germline V gene, CDR1 is DFQATT and CDR2 is SNEGSKA (reference sequence). This CDR3 has 17 amino acids. Trimming removed 5 bases from V and 6 bases from J; junction bases left unmatched: 17. CDR3 in amino acids: CSAGERDRGWGLPEAFF. The CDR3 bases are TGCAGTGCTGGGGAACGGGACAGGGGGTGGGGTCTCCCTGAAGCTTTCTTT.

Regarding this clonotype: This may be a read error: a much more frequent sequence differs by one nucleotide. The chain recombines TRBV20-1 with TRBJ2-1, with 8 bases that match TRBD2. The V gene's germline CDR1 is DFQATT and CDR2 SNEGSKA (reference sequence). Losses at the gene ends were 0 bases for V and 4 bases for J; bases not matched to a gene: 5. The length of the CDR3 is 15 residues. The CDR3 protein is CSARETRGRYNEQFF. Here the CDR3 DNA reads TGCAGTGCTAGAGAGACGCGCGGGAGGTACAATGAGCAGTTCTTC.

This clonotype showed up just once. The V gene is TRBV20-1, the J gene TRBJ2-3; 10 bases match TRBD2. There are 15 residues in the CDR3. The junction had 7 bases not matched to a gene; V was cut back by 3 bases and J by 4 bases. Germline V lookup: CDR1 DFQATT, CDR2 SNEGSKA (reference sequence). The CDR3 loop is CSASPLAGNPDTQYF. For the CDR3, the DNA is TGCAGTGCTAGCCCACTAGCGGGAAACCCAGATACGCAGTATTTT.

This clonotype appeared a single time. The CDR3 here is CAISEGAREDTEAFF. The CDR3 DNA reads TGTGCCATCAGTGAGGGGGCAAGGGAGGACACTGAAGCTTTCTTT. V usage is TRBV10-3 and J usage is TRBJ1-1; D is perhaps TRBD1 (5 bases). The CDR3 runs 15 residues. The V and J ends lost 2 bases and 3 bases respectively, with 13 bases between them. Germline CDR1 ENHRY, CDR2 SYGVKD.

The chain links TRBV4-1 to TRBJ1-5, with D possibly TRBD1 on 5 matching bases. Germline V lookup: CDR1 MGHRA, CDR2 YSYEKL. There are 16 residues in the CDR3. Trimming stripped 1 base from V and 7 bases from J, with 17 bases between. The CDR3, as DNA: TGCGCCAGCAGCCAAGGGCAGGGTGTCGCTCGGCAGCCCCAGCATTTT. Translated, it gives CASSQGQGVARQPQHF.

This clonotype was seen a handful of times. The chain joins TRBV20-1 to TRBJ1-2; D possibly corresponds to TRBD1 (5 bases). The CDR3 is made up of 15 amino acids. CDR1 is DFQATT and CDR2 is SNEGSKA in the germline V gene (reference sequence). V gave up 3 bases and J gave up 6 bases, with 20 bases separating them. In DNA, the CDR3 is TGCAGTGCTAGTAGCGGGGGGATAGGGAGGGATGGCTACACCTTC. It encodes CSASSGGIGRDGYTF.

This clonotype was detected only a few times. The V call is TRBV20-1, the J call TRBJ2-3; TRBD2 might be the D (5 bases). With 0 bases removed from V and 2 bases from J, the gap between germline ends came to 12 bases. The CDR3 totals 15 residues. The germline V gene encodes CDR1 DFQATT and CDR2 SNEGSKA (reference sequence). The CDR3 sequence is CSARDLEGNTDTQYF. In DNA, the CDR3 is TGCAGTGCTAGAGATCTCGAGGGCAACACAGATACGCAGTATTTT.

This clonotype has only a few counts. The V and J genes are TRBV6-6 and TRBJ2-3, with 7 bases identical to TRBD1. Looked up from germline, CDR1 is MNHNY and CDR2 is SVGAGI (reference sequence). The trim removed 1 base at V and 1 base at J, leaving 8 bases unmatched. CDR3 length: 17 residues. CDR3 protein: CASSYFLGQVGTDTQYF. CDR3 DNA: TGTGCCAGCAGTTACTTTTTAGGACAGGTCGGCACAGATACGCAGTATTTT.

The chain recombines TRBV5-6 with TRBJ2-1; no clear D gene. CDR3 size: 13 residues. Germline CDR1 and CDR2: SGHDT and YYEEEE. V was cut by 4 bases and J by 8 bases, with 13 bases left in between. CDR3 region: CASSALVAHEQFF. In nucleotides, the CDR3 is TGTGCCAGCAGCGCACTGGTTGCCCATGAGCAGTTCTTC.

Of note for this clonotype: One base away lies a much larger clone, so this may be a sequencing read error. The chain combines TRBV12-3 or TRBV12-4 with TRBJ2-7, with 7 bases identical to TRBD1. The CDR3 runs to 14 residues. Here the CDR3 reads CASSQQGSPYEQYF. DNA for the CDR3: TGTGCTAGCAGTCAACAGGGGAGCCCCTACGAGCAGTACTTC.

The J gene is TRBJ2-2, the V gene TRBV7-7; D unresolved. Germline-derived CDR1 and CDR2 are SSHAT and FNYEAQ (reference sequence). This CDR3 is 14 amino acids long. V lost 5 bases and J 1 base, leaving 8 bases between the germline ends. As DNA, the CDR3 is TGTGCCAGCAGCAAAAATCGGAACACCGGGGAGCTGTTTTTT. Encoded protein: CASSKNRNTGELFF.

V is TRBV20-1 and J is TRBJ2-1; the D gene is possibly TRBD2 (6 bases). The J call may be in error: the DNA end matches TRBJ2-7 better. Germline V gene data show CDR1 as DFQATT and CDR2 as SNEGSKA (reference sequence). CDR3 size: 13 residues. The CDR3 bases are TGCAGTGCAGGGACTCCCTCCTACAATGAGCAGTACTTC. It yields the protein CSAGTPSYNEQYF.

This clonotype was counted only a few times. The chain has TRBV6-4 and TRBJ1-2; maybe TRBD1 (6 bases). This CDR3 spans 15 amino acids. CDR1 and CDR2 (germline): MRHNA, SNTAGT. Trimming removed 7 bases from V and 6 bases from J, with 21 bases in between. The CDR3 here is CASIGGRGASDGYTF. The CDR3 DNA reads TGTGCCAGCATTGGGGGGCGGGGGGCGTCGGATGGCTACACCTTC.

This clonotype was detected once. This sequence joins TRBV20-1 and TRBJ1-1; 9 nucleotides align to TRBD1. J gave up 0 bases and V 2 bases, and 7 bases lay outside the gene matches. Germline CDR1 is DFQATT and CDR2 is SNEGSKA (reference sequence). The CDR3 sequence is 16 residues long. Written as DNA, the CDR3 is TGCAGTGCTAGACCGGGACAGGGTCTCTTGAACACTGAAGCTTTCTTT. It translates to CSARPGQGLLNTEAFF.

This clonotype was picked up one time. The chain joins TRBV5-4 to TRBJ2-5; 8 bases fit TRBD2. Germline V gives CDR1 SGHNT, CDR2 YYREEE (reference sequence). The CDR3 has 16 amino acids. J lost 11 bases, V lost 4 bases, and 19 bases had no gene match. This chain's CDR3 is CASSLGGGGTANEQYF. The DNA of the CDR3 is TGTGCCAGCAGCCTTGGAGGCGGGGGGACCGCCAATGAGCAGTACTTC.

Ten or more counts support this clonotype. The chain uses TRBV29-1 and TRBJ1-2, with a weak D call TRBD1 (5 bases). Trimming removed 6 bases at V and 2 bases at J, with 13 bases between. The CDR3 contains 13 residues. CDR1 and CDR2 (germline): SQVTM, ANQGSEA. The CDR3 DNA follows: TGCAGCGTGGCTGGCGGGACCAACTATGGCTACACCTTC. It yields the protein CSVAGGTNYGYTF. Filled out from reference TRBV29-1 and TRBJ1-2, the complete variable domain reads SAVISQKPSRDICQRGTSLTIQCQVDSQVTMMFWYRQQPGQSLTLIATANQGSEATYESGFVIDKFPISRPNLTFSTLTVSNMSPEDSSIYLCSVAGGTNYGYTFGSGTRLTVV.

There are a few counts of this clonotype. V is TRBV12-3 or TRBV12-4 and J is TRBJ1-2; D gene uncertain. The CDR3 runs 14 residues. Deletions cut 4 bases from V and 3 bases from J, with 12 bases between. Here the CDR3 DNA reads TGTGCCAGCAGTTCCGAACGACGGTACTATGGCTACACCTTC. Translated, it gives CASSSERRYYGYTF.

This clonotype was seen repeatedly, ten times or more. The chain recombines TRBV2 with TRBJ2-7; 8 bases line up with TRBD2. V lost 3 bases, J lost 5 bases, and 6 bases stayed unmatched. The germline V gene encodes CDR1 SNHLY and CDR2 FYNNEI. There are 14 residues in the CDR3. Here the CDR3 reads CASSEPGLVHEQYF. The CDR3 DNA is TGTGCCAGCAGTGAGCCGGGACTAGTCCACGAGCAGTACTTC.

This CDR3 is CSVTGGTGNEQFF. DNA of the CDR3: TGCAGCGTCACAGGGGGGACTGGGAATGAGCAGTTCTTC. This rearrangement joins TRBV29-1 to TRBJ2-1; 8 bases line up with TRBD1. Germline trimming cut 6 bases from V and 7 bases from J; bases unmatched to any gene: 8. CDR3 length equals 13 residues. CDR1 is SQVTM and CDR2 is ANQGSEA in the germline V gene.

V is TRBV6-2 or TRBV6-3 and J is TRBJ2-4, with D uncertain. The DNA end is a closer match to TRBJ2-7, so the J assignment may be wrong. The germline gives CDR1 MNHEY, CDR2 SVGEGT. The CDR3 consists of 12 residues. CDR3 nucleotides: TGTGCCAGCAGTCACCCTTCTAGCGAGCAGTACTTC. Its translation: CASSHPSSEQYF.